This T cell receptor (beta chain) was observed in a study of identical twins. From the 5' RACE reads, TCRdb called clonotypes with MiXCR, one entry per CDR3 protein. Among about 790,000 distinct CDR3 sequences listed, roughly 18% were seen once. This CDR3 is built from 15 residues. CDR1 and CDR2 from the germline V gene are SGHRS and YFSETQ. The V and J ends lost 2 bases and 9 bases, in that order; junction bases with no gene match: 5. The sample also formed part of further work on T cells expressing NK-cell markers.

This sequence was found in a woman aged 18 to 35 in good health. The V and J genes are TRBV5-1 and TRBJ2-1; the match to TRBD2 covers 13 bases. The sample comprised PBMCs. The CDR3, as DNA: TGCGCCAGCAGCTTTTTAGGACTAGCGGGAGTTGAGCAGTTCTTC. The encoded protein is CASSFLGLAGVEQFF.